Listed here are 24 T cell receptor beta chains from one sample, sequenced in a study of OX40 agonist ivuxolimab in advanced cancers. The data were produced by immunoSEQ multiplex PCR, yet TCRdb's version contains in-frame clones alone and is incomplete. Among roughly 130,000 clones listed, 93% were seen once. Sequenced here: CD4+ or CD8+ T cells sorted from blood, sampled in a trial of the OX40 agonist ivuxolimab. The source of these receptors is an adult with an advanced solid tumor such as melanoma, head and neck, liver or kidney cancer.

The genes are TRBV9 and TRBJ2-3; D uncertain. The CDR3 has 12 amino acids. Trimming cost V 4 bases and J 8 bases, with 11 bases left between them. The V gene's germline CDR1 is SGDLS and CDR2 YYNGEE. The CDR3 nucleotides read TGTGCCAGCAGCCTTTTAGAAGGTACGCAGTATTTT. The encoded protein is CASSLLEGTQYF.

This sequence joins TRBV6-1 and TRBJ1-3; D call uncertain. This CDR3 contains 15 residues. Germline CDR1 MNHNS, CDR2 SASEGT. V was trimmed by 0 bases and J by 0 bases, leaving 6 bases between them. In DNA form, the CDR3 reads TGTGCCAGCAGTGAAGCTGCCCTCTCTGGAAACACCATATATTTT. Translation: CASSEAALSGNTIYF.

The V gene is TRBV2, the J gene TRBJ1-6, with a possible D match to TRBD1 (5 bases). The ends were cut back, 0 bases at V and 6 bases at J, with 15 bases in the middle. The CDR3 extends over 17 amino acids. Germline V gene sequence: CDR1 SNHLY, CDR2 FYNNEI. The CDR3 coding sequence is TGTGCCAGCAGTGAAGCGCTTAAGGGACGGACTAATTCACCCCTCCACTTT. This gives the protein CASSEALKGRTNSPLHF.

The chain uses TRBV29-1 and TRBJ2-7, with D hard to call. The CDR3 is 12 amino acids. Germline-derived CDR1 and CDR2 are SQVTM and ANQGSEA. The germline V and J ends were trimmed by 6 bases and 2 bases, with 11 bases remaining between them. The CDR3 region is CSVSRTPYEQYF. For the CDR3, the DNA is TGCAGCGTCAGCAGGACGCCCTACGAGCAGTACTTC.

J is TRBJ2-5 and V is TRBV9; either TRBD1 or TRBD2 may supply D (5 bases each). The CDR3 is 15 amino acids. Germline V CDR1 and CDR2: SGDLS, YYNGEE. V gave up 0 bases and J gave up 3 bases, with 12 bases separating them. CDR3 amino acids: CASSVGGNDKETQYF. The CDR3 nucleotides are TGTGCCAGCAGCGTAGGGGGGAACGATAAAGAGACCCAGTACTTC.

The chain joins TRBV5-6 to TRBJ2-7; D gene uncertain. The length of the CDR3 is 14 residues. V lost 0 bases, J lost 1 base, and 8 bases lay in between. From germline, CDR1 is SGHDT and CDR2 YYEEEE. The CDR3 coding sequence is TGTGCCAGCAGCTTGGTACTCGGGTCCTACGAGCAGTACTTC. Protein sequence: CASSLVLGSYEQYF.

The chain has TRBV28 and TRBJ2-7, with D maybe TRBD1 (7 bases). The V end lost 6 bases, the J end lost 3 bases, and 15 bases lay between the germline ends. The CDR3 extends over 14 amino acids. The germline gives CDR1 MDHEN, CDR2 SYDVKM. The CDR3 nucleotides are TGTGCCAGCAGGGGGGGACAGAAACTCTACGAGCAGTACTTC. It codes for CASRGGQKLYEQYF.

Here the CDR3 DNA reads TGTGCCAGCAGTGAAACAGGCAATCAGCCCCAGCATTTT. Translated: CASSETGNQPQHF. This rearrangement joins TRBV6-1 to TRBJ1-5; D uncertain. This CDR3 region has 13 residues. V was clipped by 2 bases and J by 2 bases, with 4 bases between them. Germline assignment: CDR1 MNHNS and CDR2 SASEGT.

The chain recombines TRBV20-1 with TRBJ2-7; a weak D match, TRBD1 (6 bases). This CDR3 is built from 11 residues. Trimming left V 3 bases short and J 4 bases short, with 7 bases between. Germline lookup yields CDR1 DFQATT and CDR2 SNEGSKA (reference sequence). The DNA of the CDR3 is TGCAGTGCTAGCGGACAGTACGAGCAGTACTTC. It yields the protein CSASGQYEQYF.

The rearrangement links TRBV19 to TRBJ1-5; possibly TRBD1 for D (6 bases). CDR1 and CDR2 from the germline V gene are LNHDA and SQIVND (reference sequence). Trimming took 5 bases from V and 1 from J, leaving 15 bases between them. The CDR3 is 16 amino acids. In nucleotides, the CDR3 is TGTGCCAGTAGTGAGGCAGGGGCCGGAAGCAATCAGCCCCAGCATTTT. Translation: CASSEAGAGSNQPQHF.

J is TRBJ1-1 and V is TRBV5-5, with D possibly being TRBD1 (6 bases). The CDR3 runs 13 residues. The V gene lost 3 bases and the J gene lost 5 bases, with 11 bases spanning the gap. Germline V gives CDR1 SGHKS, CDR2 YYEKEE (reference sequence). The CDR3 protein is CASSYGGRTEAFF. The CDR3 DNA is TGTGCCAGCAGCTATGGGGGCCGAACTGAAGCTTTCTTT.

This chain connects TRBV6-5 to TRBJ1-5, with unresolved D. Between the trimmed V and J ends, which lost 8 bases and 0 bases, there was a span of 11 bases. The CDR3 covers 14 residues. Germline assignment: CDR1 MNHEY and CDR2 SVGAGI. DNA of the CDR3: TGTGCCAGCGGCTCCCCATATAGCAATCAGCCCCAGCATTTT. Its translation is CASGSPYSNQPQHF.

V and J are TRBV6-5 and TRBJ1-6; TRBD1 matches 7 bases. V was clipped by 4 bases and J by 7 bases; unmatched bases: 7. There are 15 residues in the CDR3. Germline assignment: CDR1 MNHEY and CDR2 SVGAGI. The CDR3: CASSLTGQRNSPLHF. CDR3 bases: TGTGCCAGCAGTTTGACGGGACAGCGGAATTCACCCCTCCACTTT.

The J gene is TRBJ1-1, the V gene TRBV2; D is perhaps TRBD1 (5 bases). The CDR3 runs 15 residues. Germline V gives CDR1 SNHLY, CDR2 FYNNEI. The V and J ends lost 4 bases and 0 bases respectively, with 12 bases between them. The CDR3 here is CASSADSPMNTEAFF. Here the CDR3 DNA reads TGTGCCAGCAGTGCAGACAGCCCCATGAACACTGAAGCTTTCTTT.

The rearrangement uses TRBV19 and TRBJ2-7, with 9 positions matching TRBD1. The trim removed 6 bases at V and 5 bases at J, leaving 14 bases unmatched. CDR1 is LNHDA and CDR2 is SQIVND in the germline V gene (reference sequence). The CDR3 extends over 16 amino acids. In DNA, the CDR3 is TGTGCCAGTAGCGACAGGGGGGGAACCCCAGCAGACGAGCAGTACTTC. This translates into CASSDRGGTPADEQYF.

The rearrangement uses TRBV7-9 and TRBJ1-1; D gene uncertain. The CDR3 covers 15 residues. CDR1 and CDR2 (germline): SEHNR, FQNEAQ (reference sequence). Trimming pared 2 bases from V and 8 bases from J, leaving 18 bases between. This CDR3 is CASSLSHGTYGEAFF. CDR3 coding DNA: TGTGCCAGCAGCTTATCCCACGGAACGTATGGGGAAGCTTTCTTT.

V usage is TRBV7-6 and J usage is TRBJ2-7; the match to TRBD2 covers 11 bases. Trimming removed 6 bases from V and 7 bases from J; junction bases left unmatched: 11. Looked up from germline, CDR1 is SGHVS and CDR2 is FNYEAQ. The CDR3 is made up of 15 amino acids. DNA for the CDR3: TGTGCCAGCAGGGTGGGGACTAGCGGTTCGATGGAGCAGTACTTC. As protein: CASRVGTSGSMEQYF.

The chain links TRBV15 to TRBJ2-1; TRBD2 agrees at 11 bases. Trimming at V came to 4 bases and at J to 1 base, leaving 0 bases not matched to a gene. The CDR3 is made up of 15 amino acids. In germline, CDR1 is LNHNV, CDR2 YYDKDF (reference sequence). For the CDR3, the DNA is TGTGCCACCAGCACTAGCGGGGGGTCCTACAATGAGCAGTTCTTC. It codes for CATSTSGGSYNEQFF.

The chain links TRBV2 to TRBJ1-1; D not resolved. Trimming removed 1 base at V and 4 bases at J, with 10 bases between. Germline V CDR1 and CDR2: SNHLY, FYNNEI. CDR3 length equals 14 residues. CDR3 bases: TGTGCCAGCAGTGAAGAGGGCAGTACCACTGAAGCTTTCTTT. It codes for CASSEEGSTTEAFF.

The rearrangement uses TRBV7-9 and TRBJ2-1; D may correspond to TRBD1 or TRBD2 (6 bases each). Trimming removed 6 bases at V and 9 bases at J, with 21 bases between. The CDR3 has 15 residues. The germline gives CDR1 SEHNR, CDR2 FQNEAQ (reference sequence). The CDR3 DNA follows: TGTGCCAGCAGACCCCCTTGGCGGGAAGGGGGTGAGCAGTTCTTC. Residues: CASRPPWREGGEQFF.

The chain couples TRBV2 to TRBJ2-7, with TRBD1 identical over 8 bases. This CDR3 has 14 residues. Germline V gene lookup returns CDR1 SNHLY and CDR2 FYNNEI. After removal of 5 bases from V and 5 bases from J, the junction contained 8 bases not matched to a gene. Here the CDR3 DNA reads TGTGCCAGCAGTCCCTCGACAGGGGCGGACGAGCAGTACTTC. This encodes CASSPSTGADEQYF.

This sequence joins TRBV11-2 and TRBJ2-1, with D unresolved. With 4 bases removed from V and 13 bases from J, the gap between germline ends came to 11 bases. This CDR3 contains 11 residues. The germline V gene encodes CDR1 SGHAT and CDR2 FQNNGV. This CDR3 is CASSSALTQFF. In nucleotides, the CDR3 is TGTGCCAGCAGCTCGGCCCTAACCCAGTTCTTC.

CDR3 amino acids: CASSLVPALGETQYF. The CDR3 DNA is TGTGCCAGCAGCTTGGTTCCCGCTCTGGGAGAGACCCAGTACTTC. This chain connects TRBV5-6 to TRBJ2-5; D uncertain. Trimming shortened V by 0 bases and J by 4 bases, and 13 bases separated the two germline ends. Germline assignment: CDR1 SGHDT and CDR2 YYEEEE. There are 15 residues in the CDR3.

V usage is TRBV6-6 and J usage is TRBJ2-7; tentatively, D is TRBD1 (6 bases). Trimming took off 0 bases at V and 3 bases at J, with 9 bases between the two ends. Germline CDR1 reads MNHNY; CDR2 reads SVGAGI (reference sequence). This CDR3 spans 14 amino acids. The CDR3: CASSYSRGIYEQYF. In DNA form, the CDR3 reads TGTGCCAGCAGTTACTCCAGGGGAATCTACGAGCAGTACTTC.